The present T cell receptor (beta chain) was sequenced within a study of T cells in Graves' hyperthyroidism and ophthalmopathy. In the study overall: Peripheral blood draws took place at initial diagnosis, ahead of any treatment. Notes on the study in general: Ophthalmopathy was predicted by the model a median of approximately 6.6 months ahead of onset. Among clonotypes expanded in thyroid above 0.001, most were also found in blood.

PBMCs were derived from more than 8 ml fresh peripheral blood. TCR beta CDR3 sequences were amplified from RNA transcripts. First-round RT-PCR with HTBI primers amplified the TCR CDR3 region. TCRdb independently ran MiXCR on the multiplex PCR reads; one entry per CDR3 protein. Of about 330,000 distinct CDR3 sequences in the sample, around 15% are singletons; the top ten hold 30% to 35%. This clonotype was detected only a few times. Antigen: not known. CDR1 SGHNT and CDR2 YYREEE come from the germline V gene (reference sequence). V was clipped by 2 bases and J by 2 bases, with 10 bases between them. The CDR3 is made up of 14 amino acids.

The TCR originated in a woman aged 40-49 years with Graves' ophthalmopathy. The sample taken for sequencing was blood. J is TRBJ1-1 and V is TRBV5-4; D gene unclear. The DNA for the CDR3 is TGTGCCAGCAGCTTCGGCGGACCTAACACTGAAGCTTTCTTT. Its protein product is CASSFGGPNTEAFF.